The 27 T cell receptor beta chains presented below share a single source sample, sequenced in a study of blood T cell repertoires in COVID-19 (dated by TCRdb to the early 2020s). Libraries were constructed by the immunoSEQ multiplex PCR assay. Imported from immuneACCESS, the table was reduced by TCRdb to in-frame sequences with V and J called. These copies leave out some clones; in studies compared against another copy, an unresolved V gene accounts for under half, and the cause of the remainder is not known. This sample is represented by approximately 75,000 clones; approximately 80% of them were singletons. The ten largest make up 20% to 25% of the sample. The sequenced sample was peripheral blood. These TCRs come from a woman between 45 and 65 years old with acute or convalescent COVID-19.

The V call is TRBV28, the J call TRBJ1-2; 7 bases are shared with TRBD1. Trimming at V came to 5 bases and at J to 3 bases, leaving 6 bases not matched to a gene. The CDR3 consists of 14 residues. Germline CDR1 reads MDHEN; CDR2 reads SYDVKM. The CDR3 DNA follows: TGTGCCAGCAGTCCCCTAACAGGGGACTATGGCTACACCTTC. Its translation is CASSPLTGDYGYTF.

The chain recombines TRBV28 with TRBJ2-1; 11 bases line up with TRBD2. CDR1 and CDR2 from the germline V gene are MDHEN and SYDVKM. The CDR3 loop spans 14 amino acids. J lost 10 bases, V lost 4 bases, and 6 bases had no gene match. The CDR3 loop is CASSSGLAVPEQFF. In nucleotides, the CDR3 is TGTGCCAGCAGTTCGGGACTAGCGGTGCCGGAGCAGTTCTTC.

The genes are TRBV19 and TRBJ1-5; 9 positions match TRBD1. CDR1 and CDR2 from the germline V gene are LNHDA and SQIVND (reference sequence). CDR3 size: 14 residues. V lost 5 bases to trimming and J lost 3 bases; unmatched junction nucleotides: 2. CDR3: CASSEQGANQPQHF. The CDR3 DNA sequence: TGTGCCAGTAGTGAACAGGGGGCCAATCAGCCCCAGCATTTT.

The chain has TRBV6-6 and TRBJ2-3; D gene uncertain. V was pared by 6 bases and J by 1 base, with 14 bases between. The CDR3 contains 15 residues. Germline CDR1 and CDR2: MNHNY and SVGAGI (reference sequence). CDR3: CASSHDTYRTDTQYF. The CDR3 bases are TGTGCCAGCAGCCATGACACCTATCGCACAGATACGCAGTATTTT.

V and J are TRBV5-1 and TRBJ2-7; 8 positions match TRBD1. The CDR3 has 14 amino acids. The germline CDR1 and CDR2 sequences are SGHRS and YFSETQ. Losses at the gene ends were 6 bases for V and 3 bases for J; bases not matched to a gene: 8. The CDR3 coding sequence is TGCGCCAGCAAACCGGGACAGGCAAGCTACGAGCAGTACTTC. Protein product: CASKPGQASYEQYF.

The CDR3 bases are TGCGCCAGCAGCCCTGGGCGGGTGAACACTGAAGCTTTCTTT. It codes for CASSPGRVNTEAFF. The chain links TRBV5-1 to TRBJ1-1; D ambiguous. Germline V gives CDR1 SGHRS, CDR2 YFSETQ. V was clipped by 4 bases and J by 0 bases, with 10 bases between them. The CDR3 contains 14 residues.

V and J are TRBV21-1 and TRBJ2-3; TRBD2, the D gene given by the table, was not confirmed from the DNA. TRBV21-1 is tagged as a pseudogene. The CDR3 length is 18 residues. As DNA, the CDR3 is TGTGCCAGCAGCAAAGCTAGGAATGGACTAGCGGATACAGATACGCAGTATTTT. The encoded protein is CASSKARNGLADTDTQYF.

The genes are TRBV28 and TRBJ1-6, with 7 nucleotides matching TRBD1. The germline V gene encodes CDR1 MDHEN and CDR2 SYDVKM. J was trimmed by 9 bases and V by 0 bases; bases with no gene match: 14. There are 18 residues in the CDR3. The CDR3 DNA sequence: TGTGCCAGCAGTTTATGGGTGAATGTTGGGACAGTACGTTCACCCCTCCACTTT. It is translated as CASSLWVNVGTVRSPLHF.

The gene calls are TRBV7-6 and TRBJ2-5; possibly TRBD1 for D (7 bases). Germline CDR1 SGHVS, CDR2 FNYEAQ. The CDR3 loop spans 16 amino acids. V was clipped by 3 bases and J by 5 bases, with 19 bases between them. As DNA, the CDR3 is TGTGCCAGCAGCTTCTCCGGGACAGTGGAGGGGGAGACCCAGTACTTC. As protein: CASSFSGTVEGETQYF. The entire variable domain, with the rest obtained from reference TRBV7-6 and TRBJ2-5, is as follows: GAGVSQSPRYKVTKRGQDVALRCDPISGHVSLYWYRQALGQGPEFLTYFNYEAQQDKSGLPNDRFSAERPEGSISTLTIQRTEQRDSAMYRCASSFSGTVEGETQYFGPGTRLLVL.

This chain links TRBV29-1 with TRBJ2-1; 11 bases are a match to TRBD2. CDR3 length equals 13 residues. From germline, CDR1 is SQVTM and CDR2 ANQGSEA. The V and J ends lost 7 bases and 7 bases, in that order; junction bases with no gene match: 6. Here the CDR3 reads CSEIGTSGNEQFF. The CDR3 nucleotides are TGCAGCGAAATCGGGACTAGCGGAAATGAGCAGTTCTTC.

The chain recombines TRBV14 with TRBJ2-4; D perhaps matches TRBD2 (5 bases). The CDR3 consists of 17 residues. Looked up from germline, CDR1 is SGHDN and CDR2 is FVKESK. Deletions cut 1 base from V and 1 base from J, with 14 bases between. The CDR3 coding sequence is TGTGCCAGCAGCCAAGGAGGGATCAGCGACGCCAAAAACATTCAGTACTTC. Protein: CASSQGGISDAKNIQYF.

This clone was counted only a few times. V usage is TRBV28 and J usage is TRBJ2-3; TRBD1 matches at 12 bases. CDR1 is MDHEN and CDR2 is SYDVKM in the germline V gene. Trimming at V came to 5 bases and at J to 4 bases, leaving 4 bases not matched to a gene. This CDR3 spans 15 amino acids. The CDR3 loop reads CASSVGTGGSDTQYF. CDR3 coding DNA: TGTGCCAGCAGTGTGGGGACAGGGGGCTCAGATACGCAGTATTTT.

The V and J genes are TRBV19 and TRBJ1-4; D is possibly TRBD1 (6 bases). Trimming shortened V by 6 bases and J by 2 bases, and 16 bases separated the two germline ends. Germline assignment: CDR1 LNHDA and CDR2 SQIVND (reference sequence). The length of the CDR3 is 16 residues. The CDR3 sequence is CASRLGTLGTNEKLFF. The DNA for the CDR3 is TGTGCCAGTAGACTGGGGACATTGGGGACTAATGAAAAACTGTTTTTT.

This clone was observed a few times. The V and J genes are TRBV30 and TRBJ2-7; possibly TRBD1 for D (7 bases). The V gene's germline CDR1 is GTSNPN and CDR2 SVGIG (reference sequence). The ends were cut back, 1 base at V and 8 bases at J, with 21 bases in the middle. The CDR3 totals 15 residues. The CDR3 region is CAWSERQGGIRKQYF. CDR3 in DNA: TGTGCCTGGAGTGAGAGACAGGGAGGTATACGTAAGCAGTACTTC.

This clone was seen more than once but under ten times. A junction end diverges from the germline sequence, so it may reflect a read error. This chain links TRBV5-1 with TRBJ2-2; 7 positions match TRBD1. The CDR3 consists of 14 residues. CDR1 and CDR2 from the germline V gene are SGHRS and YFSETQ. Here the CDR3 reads CASSPQTGTVELFF. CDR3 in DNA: TGCGCCAGCAGCCCGCAGACAGGGACCGTGGAGCTGTTTTTT.

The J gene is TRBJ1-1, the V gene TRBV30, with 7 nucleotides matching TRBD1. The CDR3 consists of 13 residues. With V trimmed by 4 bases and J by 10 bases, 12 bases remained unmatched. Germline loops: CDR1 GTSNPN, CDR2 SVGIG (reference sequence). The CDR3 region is CAWTQTTGAGAFF. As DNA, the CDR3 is TGTGCCTGGACCCAAACAACAGGGGCCGGAGCTTTCTTT. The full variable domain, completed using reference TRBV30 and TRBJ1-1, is SQTIHQWPATLVQPVGSPLSLECTVEGTSNPNLYWYRQAAGRGLQLLFYSVGIGQISSEVPQNLSASRPQDRQFILSSKKLLLSDSGFYLCAWTQTTGAGAFFGQGTRLTVV.

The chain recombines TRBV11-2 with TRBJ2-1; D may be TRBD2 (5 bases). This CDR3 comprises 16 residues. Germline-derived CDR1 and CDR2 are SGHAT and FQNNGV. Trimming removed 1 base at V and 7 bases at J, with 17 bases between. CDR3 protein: CASSLGLRSRENEQFF. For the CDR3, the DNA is TGTGCCAGCAGCTTAGGCCTACGCTCTAGGGAGAATGAGCAGTTCTTC. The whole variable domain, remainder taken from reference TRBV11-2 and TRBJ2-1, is EAGVAQSPRYKIIEKRQSVAFWCNPISGHATLYWYQQILGQGPKLLIQFQNNGVVDDSQLPKDRFSAERLKGVDSTLKIQPAKLEDSAVYLCASSLGLRSRENEQFFGPGTRLTVL.

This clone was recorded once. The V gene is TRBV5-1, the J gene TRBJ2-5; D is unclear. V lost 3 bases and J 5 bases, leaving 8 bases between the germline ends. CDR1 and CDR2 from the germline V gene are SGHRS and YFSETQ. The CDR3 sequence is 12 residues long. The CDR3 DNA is TGCGCCAGCAGCTCCGTTGCGGAGACCCAGTACTTC. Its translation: CASSSVAETQYF. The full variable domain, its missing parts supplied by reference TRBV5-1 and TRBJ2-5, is KAGVTQTPRYLIKTRGQQVTLSCSPISGHRSVSWYQQTPGQGLQFLFEYFSETQRNKGNFPGRFSGRQFSNSRSEMNVSTLELGDSALYLCASSSVAETQYFGPGTRLLVL.

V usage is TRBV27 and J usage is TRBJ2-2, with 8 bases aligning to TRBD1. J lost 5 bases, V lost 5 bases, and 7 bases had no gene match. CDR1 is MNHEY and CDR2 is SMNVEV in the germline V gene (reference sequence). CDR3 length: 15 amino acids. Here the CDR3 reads CASSIGTGRTGELFF. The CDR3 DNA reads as TGTGCCAGCAGTATCGGGACAGGAAGAACCGGGGAGCTGTTTTTT.

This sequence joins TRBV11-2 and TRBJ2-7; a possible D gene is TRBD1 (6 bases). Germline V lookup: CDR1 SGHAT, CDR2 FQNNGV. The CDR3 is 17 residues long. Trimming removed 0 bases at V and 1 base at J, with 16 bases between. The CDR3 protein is CASSLELVTGLSYEQYF. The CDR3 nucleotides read TGTGCCAGCAGCTTAGAGTTGGTGACAGGACTGTCCTACGAGCAGTACTTC.

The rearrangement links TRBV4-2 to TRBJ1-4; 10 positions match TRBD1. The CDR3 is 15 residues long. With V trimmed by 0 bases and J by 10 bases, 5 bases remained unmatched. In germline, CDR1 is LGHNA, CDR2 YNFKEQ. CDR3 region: CASSQDGTGEGKLFF. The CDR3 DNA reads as TGTGCCAGCAGCCAAGACGGGACAGGGGAGGGAAAACTGTTTTTT.

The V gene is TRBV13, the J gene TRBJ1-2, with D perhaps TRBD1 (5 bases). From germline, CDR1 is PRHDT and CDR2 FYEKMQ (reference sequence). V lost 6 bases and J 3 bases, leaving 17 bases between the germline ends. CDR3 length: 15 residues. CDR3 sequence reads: CASSSRRGEDYGYTF. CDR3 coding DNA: TGTGCCAGCAGTTCTCGACGGGGGGAGGACTATGGCTACACCTTC.

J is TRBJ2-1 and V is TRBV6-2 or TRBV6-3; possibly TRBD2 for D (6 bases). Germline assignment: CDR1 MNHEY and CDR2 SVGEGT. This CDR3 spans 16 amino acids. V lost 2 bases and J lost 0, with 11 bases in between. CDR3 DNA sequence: TGTGCCAGCAGTTACCGGGCGGGGAGCTCCTACAATGAGCAGTTCTTC. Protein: CASSYRAGSSYNEQFF.

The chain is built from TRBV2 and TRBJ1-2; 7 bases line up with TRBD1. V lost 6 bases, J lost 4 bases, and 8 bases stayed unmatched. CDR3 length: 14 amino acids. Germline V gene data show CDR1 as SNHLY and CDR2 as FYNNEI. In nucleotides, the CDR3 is TGTGCCAGCAGAGCTTCCGGGACAGCCTATGGCTACACCTTC. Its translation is CASRASGTAYGYTF.

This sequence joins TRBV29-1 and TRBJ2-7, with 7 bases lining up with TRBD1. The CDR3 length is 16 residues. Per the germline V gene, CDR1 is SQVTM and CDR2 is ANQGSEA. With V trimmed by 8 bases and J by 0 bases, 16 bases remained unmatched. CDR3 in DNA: TGCAGCTGCATGACAGGGAGAGGGTCGAGCTCCTACGAGCAGTACTTC. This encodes CSCMTGRGSSSYEQYF.

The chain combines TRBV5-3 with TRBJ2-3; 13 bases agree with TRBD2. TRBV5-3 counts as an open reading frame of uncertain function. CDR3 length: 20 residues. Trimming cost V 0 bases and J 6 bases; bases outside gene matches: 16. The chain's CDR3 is CARSLAVRTSGSGGGDTQYF. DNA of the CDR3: TGTGCCAGAAGCTTGGCAGTCCGGACTAGCGGGAGTGGAGGGGGGGATACGCAGTATTTT.

CDR3 in DNA: TGTGCCAGCAGCTTAGTTGGTGGCAGGGGGCGAATTTCCACTGAAGCTTTCTTT. Translation gives CASSLVGGRGRISTEAFF. The rearrangement uses TRBV7-8 and TRBJ1-1; 8 nucleotides align to TRBD1. V trimming: 1 base; J trimming: 4 bases; junction bases outside the gene matches: 14. The CDR3 consists of 18 residues. From germline, CDR1 is SGHVS and CDR2 FQNEAQ.